This T cell receptor beta chain was retrieved from a study of identifying expanded T cells in peripheral blood. Study-wide findings and caveats: About 1.2 clones differed between technical replicates, versus approximately 17 and 20 over time. Clone count variance between approximately 2-week samples rose with total template count.

Remarks on this clone: What it recognizes is unknown.

Profiled with immunoSEQ multiplex PCR; TCRdb holds only in-frame clones, not every one. The profile shows over 75,000 clones, roughly 88% of them singletons. During the collection period, no donor immune events like infections were recorded. The material sequenced was blood. The clonotype was recovered from a person between 18 and 75 years old in good health.

CDR3 loop: CASSQDPGGLGDTQYF. Written as DNA, the CDR3 is TGTGCCAGCAGCCAAGATCCGGGGGGGCTGGGAGATACGCAGTATTTT. The chain uses TRBV4-2 and TRBJ2-3; 8 bases map to TRBD2. Germline V gene data show CDR1 as LGHNA and CDR2 as YNFKEQ. There are 16 residues in the CDR3. V shed 0 bases and J 5 bases; nucleotides not matched to a gene: 7.